Listed below are T cell receptor beta chains from one sample, sequenced in a study of shared clonotypes between healthy human individuals. Measured with immunoSEQ multiplex PCR; TCRdb has only the in-frame clones, and not every one. The sample lists over 2 million clones, about 95% occurring once. The sample comprised naive CD8+ T cells sorted from blood. These receptors all stem from a man younger than 30 in good health. CDR3s include the opening cysteine and the closing phenylalanine or tryptophan. Fields, in order: CDR3 protein, J gene, V gene.

cdr3_aa: CASSLGQGDEQYF; j_call: TRBJ2-7; v_call: TRBV6-5
cdr3_aa: CASSFSAKNGYEQYF; j_call: TRBJ2-7; v_call: TRBV27
cdr3_aa: CANEGAEQFF; j_call: TRBJ2-1; v_call: TRBV10-3
cdr3_aa: CASRNRGGQPQHF; j_call: TRBJ1-5; v_call: TRBV23-1
cdr3_aa: CASSLNTGELFF; j_call: TRBJ2-2; v_call: TRBV5-1
cdr3_aa: CASSLDRGYEQYF; j_call: TRBJ2-7; v_call: TRBV5-4
cdr3_aa: CSVRGRDGRGPDTQYF; j_call: TRBJ2-3; v_call: TRBV29-1
cdr3_aa: CASSVGLAGWGQETQYF; j_call: TRBJ2-5; v_call: TRBV9
cdr3_aa: CASSPPGDPSTYEQYF; j_call: TRBJ2-7; v_call: TRBV18
cdr3_aa: CASSPEEGSSYNEQFF; j_call: TRBJ2-1; v_call: TRBV14
cdr3_aa: CASSIAGTPQHF; j_call: TRBJ1-5; v_call: TRBV19
cdr3_aa: CASRTRGGRLEETQYF; j_call: TRBJ2-5; v_call: TRBV28
cdr3_aa: CASSLPEVGYTGELFF; j_call: TRBJ2-2; v_call: TRBV5-6
cdr3_aa: CASSTEQGVRTEAFF; j_call: TRBJ1-1; v_call: TRBV5-1
cdr3_aa: CASSPSTGGIYGYTF; j_call: TRBJ1-2; v_call: TRBV6-6
cdr3_aa: CASSPDILWGYTF; j_call: TRBJ1-2; v_call: TRBV6-5
cdr3_aa: CASSQETGRLEDEQFF; j_call: TRBJ2-1; v_call: TRBV4-1
cdr3_aa: CASSDGGEQYF; j_call: TRBJ2-7; v_call: TRBV10-1
cdr3_aa: CASSYDTYSPLHF; j_call: TRBJ1-6; v_call: TRBV6-5
cdr3_aa: CASSPQGSAHNEQFF; j_call: TRBJ2-1; v_call: TRBV6-5
cdr3_aa: CAWSPDGQNIQYF; j_call: TRBJ2-4; v_call: TRBV30
cdr3_aa: CASSIGGQRYEQYF; j_call: TRBJ2-7; v_call: TRBV19
cdr3_aa: CASSSSTGGNSPLHF; j_call: TRBJ1-6; v_call: TRBV6-6
cdr3_aa: CASSEPIGQGVNGYTF; j_call: TRBJ1-2; v_call: TRBV25-1
cdr3_aa: CATAGQGISPLHF; j_call: TRBJ1-6; v_call: TRBV6-5
cdr3_aa: CASSPLRGGNEQFF; j_call: TRBJ2-1; v_call: TRBV6-5
cdr3_aa: CASSLDRDGPWLQYF; j_call: TRBJ2-7; v_call: TRBV14
cdr3_aa: CASSVPEGPAKNIQYF; j_call: TRBJ2-4; v_call: TRBV9
cdr3_aa: CASRWQGVDEQFF; j_call: TRBJ2-1; v_call: TRBV5-1
cdr3_aa: CAISESGTSAYNEQFF; j_call: TRBJ2-1; v_call: TRBV10-3
cdr3_aa: CASRGFYTEAFF; j_call: TRBJ1-1; v_call: TRBV6-1
cdr3_aa: CAWSSGTGSYEQYF; j_call: TRBJ2-7; v_call: TRBV30